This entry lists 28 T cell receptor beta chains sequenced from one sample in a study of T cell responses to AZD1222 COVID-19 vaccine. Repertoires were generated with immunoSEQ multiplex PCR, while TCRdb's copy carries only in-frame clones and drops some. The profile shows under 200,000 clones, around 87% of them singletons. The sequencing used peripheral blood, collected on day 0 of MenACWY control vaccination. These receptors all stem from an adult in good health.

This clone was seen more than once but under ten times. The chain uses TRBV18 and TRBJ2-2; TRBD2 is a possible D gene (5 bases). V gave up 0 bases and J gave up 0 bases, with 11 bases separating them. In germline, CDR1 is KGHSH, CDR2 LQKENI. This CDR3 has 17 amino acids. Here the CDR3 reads CASSPPGTGTNTGELFF. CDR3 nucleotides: TGTGCCAGCTCACCACCGGGAACGGGGACGAACACCGGGGAGCTGTTTTTT.

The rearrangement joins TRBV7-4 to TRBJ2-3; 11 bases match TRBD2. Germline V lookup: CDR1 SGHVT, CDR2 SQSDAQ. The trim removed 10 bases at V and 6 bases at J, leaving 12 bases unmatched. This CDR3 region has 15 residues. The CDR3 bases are TGTGCCACCTGCCAAGCGGTAGCGGGGGGGGATACGCAGTATTTT. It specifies CATCQAVAGGDTQYF.

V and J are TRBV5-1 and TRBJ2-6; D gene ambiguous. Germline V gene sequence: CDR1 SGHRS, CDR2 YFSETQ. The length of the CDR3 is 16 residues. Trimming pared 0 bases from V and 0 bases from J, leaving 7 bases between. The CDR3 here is CASSLVARSGANVLTF. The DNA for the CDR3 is TGCGCCAGCAGCTTGGTTGCCCGCTCTGGGGCCAACGTCCTGACTTTC.

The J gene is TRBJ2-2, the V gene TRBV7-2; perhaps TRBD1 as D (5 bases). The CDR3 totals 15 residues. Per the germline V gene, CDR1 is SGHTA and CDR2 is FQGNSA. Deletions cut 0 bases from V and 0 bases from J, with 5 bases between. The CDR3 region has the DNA TGTGCCAGCAGCTTAGCCAGGGCGAACACCGGGGAGCTGTTTTTT. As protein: CASSLARANTGELFF.

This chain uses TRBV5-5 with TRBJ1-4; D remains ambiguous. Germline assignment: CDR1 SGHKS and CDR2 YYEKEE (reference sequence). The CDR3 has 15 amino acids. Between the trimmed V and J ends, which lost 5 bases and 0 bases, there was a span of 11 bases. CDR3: CASREVHATNEKLFF. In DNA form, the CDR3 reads TGTGCCAGCAGAGAGGTCCATGCAACTAATGAAAAACTGTTTTTT.

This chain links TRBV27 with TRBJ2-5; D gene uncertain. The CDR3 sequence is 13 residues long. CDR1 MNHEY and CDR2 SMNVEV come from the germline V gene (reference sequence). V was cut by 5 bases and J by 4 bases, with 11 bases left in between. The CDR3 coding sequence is TGTGCCAGCAGTCGACGGACCGGAGAGACCCAGTACTTC. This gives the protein CASSRRTGETQYF.

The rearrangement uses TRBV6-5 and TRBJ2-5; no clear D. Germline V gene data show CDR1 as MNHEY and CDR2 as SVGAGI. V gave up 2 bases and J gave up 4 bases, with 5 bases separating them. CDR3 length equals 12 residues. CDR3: CASSYQGETQYF. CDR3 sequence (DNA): TGTGCCAGCAGTTACCAAGGAGAGACCCAGTACTTC.

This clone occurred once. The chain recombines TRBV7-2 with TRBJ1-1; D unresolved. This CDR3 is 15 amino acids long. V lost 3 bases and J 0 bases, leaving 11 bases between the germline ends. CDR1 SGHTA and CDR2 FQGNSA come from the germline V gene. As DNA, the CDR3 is TGTGCCAGCAGCTTCCAAGGGTCCATGAACACTGAAGCTTTCTTT. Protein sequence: CASSFQGSMNTEAFF.

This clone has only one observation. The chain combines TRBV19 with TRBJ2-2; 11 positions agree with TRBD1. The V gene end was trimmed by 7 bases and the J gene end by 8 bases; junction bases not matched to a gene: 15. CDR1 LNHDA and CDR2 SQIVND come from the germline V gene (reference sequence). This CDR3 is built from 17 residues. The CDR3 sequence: CASTKRRGQGAGGELFF. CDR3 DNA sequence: TGTGCCAGTACCAAACGCCGAGGACAGGGGGCCGGAGGGGAGCTGTTTTTT.

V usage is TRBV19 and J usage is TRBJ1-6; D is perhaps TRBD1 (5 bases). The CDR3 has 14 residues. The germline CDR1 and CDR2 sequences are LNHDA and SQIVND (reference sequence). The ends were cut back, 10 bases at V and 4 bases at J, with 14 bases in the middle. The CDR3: CATHPDSYNSPLHF. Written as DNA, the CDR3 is TGTGCCACCCATCCCGACAGTTATAATTCACCCCTCCACTTT.

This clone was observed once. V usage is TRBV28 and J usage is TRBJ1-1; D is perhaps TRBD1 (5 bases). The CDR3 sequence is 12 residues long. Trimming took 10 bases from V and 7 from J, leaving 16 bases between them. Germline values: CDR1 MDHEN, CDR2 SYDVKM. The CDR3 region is CATPGAGGEAFF. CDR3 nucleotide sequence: TGTGCCACGCCTGGGGCGGGGGGTGAAGCTTTCTTT. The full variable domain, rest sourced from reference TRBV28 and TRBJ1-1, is DVKVTQSSRYLVKRTGEKVFLECVQDMDHENMFWYRQDPGLGLRLIYFSYDVKMKEKGDIPEGYSVSREKKERFSLILESASTNQTSMYLCATPGAGGEAFFGQGTRLTVV.

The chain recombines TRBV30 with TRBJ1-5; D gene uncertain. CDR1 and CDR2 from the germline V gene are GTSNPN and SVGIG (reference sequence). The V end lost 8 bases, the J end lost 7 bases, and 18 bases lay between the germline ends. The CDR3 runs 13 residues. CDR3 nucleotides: TGTGCCGCAGCATTTAATACCGGCCAGCCCCAGCATTTT. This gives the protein CAAAFNTGQPQHF.

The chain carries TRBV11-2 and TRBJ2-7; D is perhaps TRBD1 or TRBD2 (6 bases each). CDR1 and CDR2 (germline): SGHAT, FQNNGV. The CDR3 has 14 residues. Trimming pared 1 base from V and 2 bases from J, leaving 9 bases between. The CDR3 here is CASSLAGATYEQYF. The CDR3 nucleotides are TGTGCCAGCAGCTTAGCGGGGGCCACCTACGAGCAGTACTTC. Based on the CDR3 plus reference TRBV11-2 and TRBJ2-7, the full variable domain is EAGVAQSPRYKIIEKRQSVAFWCNPISGHATLYWYQQILGQGPKLLIQFQNNGVVDDSQLPKDRFSAERLKGVDSTLKIQPAKLEDSAVYLCASSLAGATYEQYFGPGTRLTVT.

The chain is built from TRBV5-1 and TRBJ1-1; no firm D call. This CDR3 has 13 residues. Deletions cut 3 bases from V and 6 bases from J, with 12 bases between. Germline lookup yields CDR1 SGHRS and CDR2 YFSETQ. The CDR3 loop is CASSSLDGSEAFF. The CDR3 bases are TGCGCCAGCAGCTCCCTGGATGGGTCTGAAGCTTTCTTT.

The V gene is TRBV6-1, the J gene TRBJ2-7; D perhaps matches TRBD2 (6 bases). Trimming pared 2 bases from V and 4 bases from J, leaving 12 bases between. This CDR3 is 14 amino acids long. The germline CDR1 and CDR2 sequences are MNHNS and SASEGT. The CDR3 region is CASSERYGGYEQYF. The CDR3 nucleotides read TGTGCCAGCAGTGAAAGATATGGGGGGTACGAGCAGTACTTC.

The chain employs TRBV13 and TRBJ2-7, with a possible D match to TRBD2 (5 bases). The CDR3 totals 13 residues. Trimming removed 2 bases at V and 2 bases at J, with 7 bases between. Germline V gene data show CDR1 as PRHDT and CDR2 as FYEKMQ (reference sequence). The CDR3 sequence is CASSLSGPYEQYF. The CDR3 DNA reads TGTGCCAGCAGCTTAAGCGGCCCCTACGAGCAGTACTTC.

CDR3 sequence: CASSQDKAYEQYF. For the CDR3, the DNA is TGTGCCAGCAGCCAAGACAAGGCCTACGAGCAGTACTTC. The V gene is TRBV7-6, the J gene TRBJ2-7; no reliable D call. V dropped 5 bases and J dropped 2 bases, with 10 bases sitting between them. The CDR3 consists of 13 residues. The germline gives CDR1 SGHVS, CDR2 FNYEAQ.

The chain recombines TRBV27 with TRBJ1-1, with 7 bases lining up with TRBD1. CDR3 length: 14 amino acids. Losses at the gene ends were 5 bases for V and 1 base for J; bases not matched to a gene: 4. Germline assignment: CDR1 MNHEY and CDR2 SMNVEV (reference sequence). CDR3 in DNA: TGTGCCAGCAGTCCCGGGACAGCGAACACTGAAGCTTTCTTT. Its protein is CASSPGTANTEAFF.

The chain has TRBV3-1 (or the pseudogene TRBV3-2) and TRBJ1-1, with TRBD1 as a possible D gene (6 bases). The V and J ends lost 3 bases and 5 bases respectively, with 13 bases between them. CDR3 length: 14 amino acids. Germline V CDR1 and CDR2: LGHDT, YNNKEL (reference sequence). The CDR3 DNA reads TGTGCCAGCAGCCAGGACGGAAGGGGGACTGAAGCTTTCTTT. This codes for CASSQDGRGTEAFF.

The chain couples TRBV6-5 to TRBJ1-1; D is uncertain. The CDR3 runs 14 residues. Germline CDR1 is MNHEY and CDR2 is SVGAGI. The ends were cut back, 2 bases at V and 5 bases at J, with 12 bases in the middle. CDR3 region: CASSYRDSRTEAFF. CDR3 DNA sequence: TGTGCCAGCAGTTACAGGGATTCTAGGACTGAAGCTTTCTTT.

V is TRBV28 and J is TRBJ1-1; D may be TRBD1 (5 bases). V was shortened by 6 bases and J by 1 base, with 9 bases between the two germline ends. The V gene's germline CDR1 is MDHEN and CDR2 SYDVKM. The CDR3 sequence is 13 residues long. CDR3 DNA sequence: TGTGCCAGCAGGTACGACAGGAACACTGAAGCTTTCTTT. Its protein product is CASRYDRNTEAFF.

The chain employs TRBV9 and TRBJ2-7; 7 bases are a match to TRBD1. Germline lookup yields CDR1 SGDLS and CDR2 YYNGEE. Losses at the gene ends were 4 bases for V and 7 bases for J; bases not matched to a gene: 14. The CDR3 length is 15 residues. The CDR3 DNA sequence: TGTGCCAGCAGCCAGACAGGGTTGGGGATGGGTGAGCAGTACTTC. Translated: CASSQTGLGMGEQYF. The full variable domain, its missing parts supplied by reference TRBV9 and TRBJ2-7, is DSGVTQTPKHLITATGQRVTLRCSPRSGDLSVYWYQQSLDQGLQFLIQYYNGEERAKGNILERFSAQQFPDLHSELNLSSLELGDSALYFCASSQTGLGMGEQYFGPGTRLTVT.

The CDR3 DNA follows: TGTGCCAGCAGCTCCTACCTTAGCGGGGCCACAGATACGCAGTATTTT. Protein product: CASSSYLSGATDTQYF. The rearrangement links TRBV5-4 to TRBJ2-3; TRBD2 matches 8 bases. Looked up from germline, CDR1 is SGHNT and CDR2 is YYREEE (reference sequence). V lost 3 bases, J lost 2 bases, and 8 bases stayed unmatched. The CDR3 is 16 amino acids.

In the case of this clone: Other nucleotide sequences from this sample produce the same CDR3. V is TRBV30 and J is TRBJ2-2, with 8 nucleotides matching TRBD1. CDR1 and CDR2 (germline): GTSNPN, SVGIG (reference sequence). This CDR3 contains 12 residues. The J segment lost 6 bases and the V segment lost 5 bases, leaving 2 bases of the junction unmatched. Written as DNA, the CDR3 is TGTGCCTGGGGACAGGGCGCCGGGGAGCTGTTTTTT. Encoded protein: CAWGQGAGELFF.

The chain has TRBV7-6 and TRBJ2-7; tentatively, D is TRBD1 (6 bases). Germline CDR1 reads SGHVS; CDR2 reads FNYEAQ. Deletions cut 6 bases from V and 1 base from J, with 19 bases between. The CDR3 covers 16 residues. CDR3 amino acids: CASSPTGQPGSYEQYF. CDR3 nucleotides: TGTGCCAGCAGTCCCACCGGACAGCCAGGATCCTACGAGCAGTACTTC.

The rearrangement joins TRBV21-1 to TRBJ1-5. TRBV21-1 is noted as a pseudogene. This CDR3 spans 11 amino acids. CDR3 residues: CASRLRQPQHF. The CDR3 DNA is TGTGCCAGCAGACTTAGGCAGCCCCAGCATTTT.

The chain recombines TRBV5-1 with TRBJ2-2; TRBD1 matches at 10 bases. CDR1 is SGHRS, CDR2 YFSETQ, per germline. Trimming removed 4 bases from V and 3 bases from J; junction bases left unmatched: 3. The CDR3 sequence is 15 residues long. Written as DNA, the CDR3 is TGCGCCAGCAGCCCCGGGACAGGGGACACCGGGGAGCTGTTTTTT. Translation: CASSPGTGDTGELFF.

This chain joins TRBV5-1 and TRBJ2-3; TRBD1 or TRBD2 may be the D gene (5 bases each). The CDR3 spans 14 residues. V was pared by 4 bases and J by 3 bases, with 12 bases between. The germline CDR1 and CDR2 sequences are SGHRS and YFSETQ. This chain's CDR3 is CASSADGGTDTQYF. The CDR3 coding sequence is TGCGCCAGCAGCGCTGATGGGGGAACAGATACGCAGTATTTT.